These 16 T cell receptor beta chains came from one sample sequenced in a study of T cells in women clearing cervical HPV infection. Sequencing used immunoSEQ multiplex PCR; TCRdb keeps in-frame clones, though not all of them. Its clone listing holds under 30,000 clones. The sequenced sample was blood buffy coat. These receptors came from a woman aged 18-70 years with a cervical HPV16 infection that either progressed to CIN3+ or cleared (not recorded which).

In the case of this clone: The read ends 3 residues before the CDR3 terminus; that terminus is restored from the germline J gene. This chain joins TRBV20-1 and TRBJ2-5; no clear D gene. Germline lookup yields CDR1 DFQATT and CDR2 SNEGSKA (reference sequence). The CDR3 totals 13 residues. Trimming took off 3 bases at V and 5 bases at J, with 13 bases between the two ends. Incomplete CDR3 DNA: TGCAGTGCTAGTGGTAGCTCGCCTGAGACC. Its protein product is CSASGSSPET. The CDR3, in full, reads CSASGSSPETQYF.

Comment on this clone: Sequencing ends 3 residues short of the CDR3 end; the germline J gene provides the rest. The chain couples TRBV13 to TRBJ2-6; possible D gene TRBD1, 5 bases. CDR3 length equals 15 residues. V was trimmed by 7 bases and J by 0 bases, leaving 10 bases between them. Germline V CDR1 and CDR2: PRHDT, FYEKMQ (reference sequence). The CDR3 DNA, read in part, is TGTGCCAGCACCGGTAGGGGCTCTGGGGCCAACGTC. Translating it yields CASTGRGSGANV. The whole CDR3 sequence is CASTGRGSGANVLTF.

Notes on this clone: The read comes to an end 3 residues before the CDR3 does, leaving the germline J gene to fill in the end. The V call is TRBV2, the J call TRBJ1-6; D is undetermined. The germline V and J ends were trimmed by 11 bases and 10 bases, with 24 bases remaining between them. The CDR3 runs to 15 residues. CDR1 and CDR2 from the germline V gene are SNHLY and FYNNEI. The CDR3 DNA, read in part, is TGTGCCTCGCAGCCTTGGTCCGGAGGAGGGTCACCC. This translates into CASQPWSGGGSP. The entire CDR3 protein reads CASQPWSGGGSPLHF. Looking up the rest from reference TRBV2 and TRBJ1-6 gives the full variable domain: EPEVTQTPSHQVTQMGQEVILRCVPISNHLYFYWYRQILGQKVEFLVSFYNNEISEKSEIFDDQFSVERPDGSNFTLKIRSTKLEDSAMYFCASQPWSGGGSPLHFGNGTRLTVT.

The sequenced CDR3 bases are TGTGCCAGCAGGCCACAGGGAAGTCTTGGTGGAAACACC. Translating it yields CASRPQGSLGGNT. The full CDR3 protein is CASRPQGSLGGNTIYF. This rearrangement joins TRBV12-3 or TRBV12-4 to TRBJ1-3, with D perhaps matching TRBD1 (6 bases). From the germline J gene comes the end of the CDR3, since the read stops 3 residues before it. V was shortened by 6 bases and J by 3 bases, with 18 bases between the two germline ends. The CDR3 covers 16 residues.

Of note for this clone: The read finishes 3 residues shy of the CDR3 end, and the germline J gene is used to complete it. The rearrangement joins TRBV5-8 to TRBJ1-6, with D perhaps TRBD1 (6 bases). V was shortened by 4 bases and J by 7 bases, with 15 bases between the two germline ends. The germline CDR1 and CDR2 sequences are SGHTS and YDEGEE. There are 15 residues in the CDR3. This CDR3 is CASSGLRTENSPLHF. CDR3 DNA, as far as it was read: TGTGCCAGCAGCGGTCTTCGGACAGAGAATTCACCC.

In regard to this clone: Read data end 3 residues before the CDR3 end; the end is taken from the germline J gene. The chain joins TRBV5-4 to TRBJ2-5, with 7 bases matching TRBD2. The CDR3 runs 15 residues. Germline CDR1 reads SGHNT; CDR2 reads YYREEE (reference sequence). The V and J ends lost 0 bases and 2 bases, in that order; junction bases with no gene match: 4. The covered CDR3 bases are TGTGCCAGCAGCTTGGAAGGACTAGATCAAGAGACC. Its protein product is CASSLEGLDQET. The entire CDR3 reads CASSLEGLDQETQYF.

As for this clone: The CDR3 end falls 3 residues outside the read, so it is completed with the germline J gene. The V call is TRBV12-3 or TRBV12-4, the J call TRBJ2-7, with TRBD1 matching over 8 bases. This CDR3 has 13 residues. V shed 6 bases and J 3 bases; nucleotides not matched to a gene: 4. CDR3 bases read: TGTGCCAGCAGCCGGGACAGGTTCTACGAG. It translates to CASSRDRFYE. The entire CDR3 protein reads CASSRDRFYEQYF.

This clone is labeled medium-sized based on frequency. The read gets to within 3 residues of the CDR3 end, and the germline J gene fills in the rest. This sequence joins TRBV29-1 and TRBJ2-3, with D unclear. The V and J ends lost 3 bases and 2 bases respectively, with 15 bases between them. The germline V gene has CDR1 SQVTM and CDR2 ANQGSEA. This CDR3 contains 15 residues. The CDR3 region is CSVEFVGRYTDTQYF. Incomplete CDR3 DNA: TGCAGCGTTGAGTTTGTGGGCCGATACACAGATACG.

With regard to this clone: The read comes to an end 3 residues before the CDR3 does, leaving the germline J gene to fill in the end. The chain couples TRBV11-2 to TRBJ1-2, with 9 bases fitting TRBD1. Germline trimming cut 4 bases from V and 5 bases from J; bases unmatched to any gene: 8. Germline V gene data show CDR1 as SGHAT and CDR2 as FQNNGV. CDR3 length equals 15 residues. The CDR3 sequence is CASSSPRGQGYGYTF. The part of the CDR3 DNA that was read is TGTGCCAGCAGCTCCCCCCGTGGACAGGGGTATGGC.

Turning to this clone: The read ends 3 residues before the CDR3 terminus; that terminus is restored from the germline J gene. The chain employs TRBV7-2 and TRBJ1-2; a possible D gene is TRBD1 (5 bases). The germline V and J ends were trimmed by 1 base and 7 bases, with 13 bases remaining between them. Germline lookup yields CDR1 SGHTA and CDR2 FQGNSA. CDR3 size: 14 residues. CDR3 region: CASSLELGRGGYTF. The sequenced CDR3 bases are TGTGCCAGCAGCTTAGAGTTGGGGCGGGGTGGC.

As regards this clone: From the germline J gene comes the end of the CDR3, since the read stops 3 residues before it. The gene calls are TRBV4-1 and TRBJ1-2, with D possibly matching TRBD1 (6 bases). This CDR3 has 16 amino acids. With 0 bases removed from V and 1 base from J, the gap between germline ends came to 12 bases. The germline gives CDR1 MGHRA, CDR2 YSYEKL. CDR3 protein: CASSQDLARGNYGYTF. The sequenced part of the CDR3 DNA is TGCGCCAGCAGCCAAGATCTGGCCAGGGGTAACTATGGC.

This clone is classed as medium-sized by frequency. From the germline J gene comes the end of the CDR3, since the read stops 3 residues before it. The J gene is TRBJ1-4, the V gene TRBV6-1; D remains unclear. Germline CDR1 is MNHNS and CDR2 is SASEGT. The V end lost 3 bases, the J end lost 0 bases, and 8 bases lay between the germline ends. The CDR3 runs 15 residues. The sequenced part of the CDR3 DNA is TGTGCCAGCAGTGACAGAGTCGCAACTAATGAAAAA. Its translation: CASSDRVATNEK. The whole CDR3 reads CASSDRVATNEKLFF.

As regards this clone: The observed sequence ends 3 residues before the CDR3 terminus, with the missing tail filled in from the germline J gene. The J gene is TRBJ2-7, the V gene TRBV7-3; 7 bases line up with TRBD2. Trimming cost V 5 bases and J 1 base; bases outside gene matches: 5. This CDR3 comprises 14 residues. Germline CDR1 and CDR2: SGHTA and FQGTGA. The CDR3 sequence: CASSLLGGSYEQYF. Incomplete CDR3 DNA: TGTGCCAGCAGCCTGTTGGGGGGGTCCTACGAG.

Concerning this clone itself: The sequenced fragment ends 3 residues before the CDR3 boundary, so the rest is inferred from the germline J gene. V gene TRBV20-1 combines with J gene TRBJ2-2; 11 bases agree with TRBD1. V lost 0 bases and J lost 5; bases outside the gene matches: 5. The CDR3 is 16 residues long. Germline CDR1 and CDR2: DFQATT and SNEGSKA (reference sequence). Here the CDR3 reads CSARDSGTGGTGELFF. CDR3 bases read: TGCAGTGCTAGAGATTCAGGGACAGGGGGGACCGGGGAG.

Of note for this clone: The read ends 3 residues before the CDR3 terminus; that terminus is restored from the germline J gene. The gene calls are TRBV19 and TRBJ2-3; TRBD1 matches 7 bases. V lost 7 bases and J lost 4; bases outside the gene matches: 11. Germline V gene data show CDR1 as LNHDA and CDR2 as SQIVND (reference sequence). There are 15 residues in the CDR3. The CDR3 DNA, read in part, is TGTGCCAGTACCAGGGGGACGCGGTTGGCAGATACG. This translates into CASTRGTRLADT. The CDR3 as a whole reads CASTRGTRLADTQYF.

About this clone itself: The read ends 3 residues early relative to the CDR3; the germline J gene fills the gap. This chain uses TRBV20-1 with TRBJ1-2; maybe TRBD1 (5 bases). CDR1 and CDR2 (germline): DFQATT, SNEGSKA (reference sequence). V shed 7 bases and J shed 6 bases, with 9 bases lying between them. The CDR3 spans 10 residues. The CDR3 sequence: CSVAGNGYTF. The sequenced CDR3 bases are TGCAGTGTGGCAGGGAATGGC.